Following are 18 T cell receptor beta chains from one sample sequenced in a study of shared clonotypes between healthy human individuals. Here immunoSEQ multiplex PCR was the method, and the copy in TCRdb shows in-frame clones only, minus some. The sample has approximately 1,500,000 clones; 95% to 99% are singletons. The sample taken for sequencing was naive CD4+ T cells sorted from blood. The subset was: CD45RA+ positively selected. The receptors were sampled from a man aged 30-40 years in good health.

This chain uses TRBV2 with TRBJ2-7; D is ambiguous. V was clipped by 0 bases and J by 4 bases, with 13 bases between them. Per germline, CDR1 SNHLY and CDR2 FYNNEI. This CDR3 is built from 15 residues. This chain's CDR3 is CASSEALDTPYEQYF. CDR3 bases: TGTGCCAGCAGTGAAGCGCTTGATACACCTTACGAGCAGTACTTC.

The chain links TRBV28 to TRBJ1-2, with TRBD1 matching over 9 bases. The CDR3 is 16 residues long. Losses at the gene ends were 4 bases for V and 1 base for J; bases not matched to a gene: 7. The V gene's germline CDR1 is MDHEN and CDR2 SYDVKM. The CDR3 bases are TGTGCCAGCAGTTCCCCTGCGGGACAGGGTAACTATGGCTACACCTTC. As protein: CASSSPAGQGNYGYTF.

This chain links TRBV25-1 with TRBJ1-1; possibly TRBD1 for D (6 bases). The V gene lost 6 bases and the J gene lost 5 bases, with 13 bases spanning the gap. The CDR3 is made up of 13 amino acids. Germline CDR1 reads MGHDK; CDR2 reads SYGVNS. The DNA of the CDR3 is TGTGCCAGCAGCAATACAGGGAAAACTGAAGCTTTCTTT. This encodes CASSNTGKTEAFF.

This chain connects TRBV27 to TRBJ2-3; D is uncertain. The CDR3 is made up of 14 amino acids. Trimming removed 0 bases at V and 3 bases at J, with 7 bases between. Germline CDR1 MNHEY, CDR2 SMNVEV (reference sequence). The CDR3 DNA is TGTGCCAGCAGTTTATCGGCGGAGACAGATACGCAGTATTTT. Translation gives CASSLSAETDTQYF.

The DNA for the CDR3 is TGTGCCAGCTCACCACAGGGGGCTGGGGCTAATGAAAAACTGTTTTTT. Translation gives CASSPQGAGANEKLFF. V usage is TRBV18 and J usage is TRBJ1-4; 7 bases match TRBD1. CDR3 length: 16 residues. Germline lookup yields CDR1 KGHSH and CDR2 LQKENI. Germline trimming cut 1 base from V and 3 bases from J; bases unmatched to any gene: 5.

The V call is TRBV9, the J call TRBJ1-1; perhaps TRBD1 as D (5 bases). The CDR3 loop spans 14 amino acids. V was trimmed by 0 bases and J by 6 bases, leaving 12 bases between them. The V gene's germline CDR1 is SGDLS and CDR2 YYNGEE. The CDR3 DNA is TGTGCCAGCAGCGTAGCCCCCAGGGTGGCTGAAGCTTTCTTT. It yields the protein CASSVAPRVAEAFF.

The chain has TRBV19 and TRBJ2-7, with 10 nucleotides matching TRBD2. This CDR3 is 16 amino acids long. Germline CDR1 reads LNHDA; CDR2 reads SQIVND (reference sequence). Unmatched junction bases numbered 15, after V lost 8 bases and J lost 5 bases. This CDR3 reads CASSGGPSGSTDEQYF. The DNA for the CDR3 is TGTGCCAGTTCCGGGGGCCCTAGCGGGAGCACCGACGAGCAGTACTTC.

The rearrangement joins TRBV7-2 to TRBJ1-2; D possibly corresponds to TRBD1 (6 bases). With 1 base removed from V and 5 bases from J, the gap between germline ends came to 17 bases. Germline assignment: CDR1 SGHTA and CDR2 FQGNSA. The CDR3 has 16 residues. CDR3 in DNA: TGTGCCAGCAGCTTAGGCCTCAGGGGATTGTCGTATGGCTACACCTTC. Translated: CASSLGLRGLSYGYTF.

The chain couples TRBV7-6 to TRBJ2-7, with D unresolved. Trimming took 4 bases from V and 6 from J, leaving 19 bases between them. Germline V gene lookup returns CDR1 SGHVS and CDR2 FNYEAQ. The CDR3 has 15 residues. The CDR3 DNA sequence: TGTGCCAGCAGCTCCTGGTCAGAGACATTTGGCGAGCAGTACTTC. This encodes CASSSWSETFGEQYF. The variable domain in full, completed from reference TRBV7-6 and TRBJ2-7, reads GAGVSQSPRYKVTKRGQDVALRCDPISGHVSLYWYRQALGQGPEFLTYFNYEAQQDKSGLPNDRFSAERPEGSISTLTIQRTEQRDSAMYRCASSSWSETFGEQYFGPGTRLTVT.

The table lists this clone with a count of one. The rearrangement uses TRBV20-1 and TRBJ1-1, with D uncertain. The ends were cut back, 3 bases at V and 11 bases at J, with 13 bases in the middle. The germline CDR1 and CDR2 sequences are DFQATT and SNEGSKA (reference sequence). The CDR3 has 11 amino acids. CDR3 nucleotides: TGCAGTGCTAGGGACCCTCCCGCGGCTTTCTTT. The encoded protein is CSARDPPAAFF.

This rearrangement joins TRBV13 to TRBJ2-3; 10 positions match TRBD2. Germline V CDR1 and CDR2: PRHDT, FYEKMQ (reference sequence). Losses at the gene ends were 5 bases for V and 0 bases for J; bases not matched to a gene: 20. CDR3 length: 21 residues. The CDR3 here is CASSPRPITSGKLASTDTQYF. CDR3 DNA: TGTGCCAGCAGCCCTAGACCCATCACTAGCGGGAAGCTTGCCAGCACAGATACGCAGTATTTT.

The chain couples TRBV30 to TRBJ2-4, with 8 bases fitting TRBD2. After removal of 1 base from V and 6 bases from J, the junction contained 11 bases not matched to a gene. The CDR3 has 16 amino acids. Germline assignment: CDR1 GTSNPN and CDR2 SVGIG (reference sequence). CDR3 in DNA: TGTGCCTGGAGTGCGGGAGGGCCGGGGATGGGAAACATTCAGTACTTC. The encoded protein is CAWSAGGPGMGNIQYF.

This clone appeared once. Other DNA sequences from this sample encode an identical CDR3 as well. V and J are TRBV18 and TRBJ2-5; D remains ambiguous. Trimming pared 3 bases from V and 2 bases from J, leaving 10 bases between. The CDR3 totals 14 residues. Germline V lookup: CDR1 KGHSH, CDR2 LQKENI. The CDR3 sequence: CASSPPNGQETQYF. CDR3 DNA sequence: TGTGCCAGCTCACCCCCGAATGGACAAGAGACCCAGTACTTC.

The rearrangement joins TRBV19 to TRBJ2-3; D assignment may be TRBD1 or TRBD2 (6 bases each). This CDR3 comprises 16 residues. V shed 5 bases and J shed 10 bases, with 25 bases lying between them. Germline V CDR1 and CDR2: LNHDA, SQIVND (reference sequence). The CDR3 sequence: CASSPYFGGGGYAQYF. The CDR3 bases are TGTGCCAGTAGTCCATACTTCGGAGGGGGAGGTTATGCGCAGTATTTT.

The genes are TRBV2 and TRBJ1-5; TRBD1 is a possible D gene (6 bases). CDR1 is SNHLY, CDR2 FYNNEI, per germline. This CDR3 has 15 residues. V was shortened by 2 bases and J by 6 bases, with 14 bases between the two germline ends. CDR3 DNA sequence: TGTGCCAGCAGTGAACCCAGGGGAGACACTCAGCCCCAGCATTTT. Its protein product is CASSEPRGDTQPQHF.

V gene TRBV11-3 combines with J gene TRBJ2-1, with D perhaps matching TRBD2 (6 bases). The CDR3 has 15 residues. The V gene's germline CDR1 is SGHNT and CDR2 YENEEA. Trimming left V 1 base short and J 6 bases short, with 13 bases between. For the CDR3, the DNA is TGTGCCAGCAGCTTAGGCGGGGACCAAGCCAATGAGCAGTTCTTC. Encoded protein: CASSLGGDQANEQFF.

This chain links TRBV11-2 with TRBJ2-7; tentative D call: TRBD2 (5 bases). Trimming pared 5 bases from V and 5 bases from J, leaving 13 bases between. This CDR3 comprises 13 residues. CDR1 is SGHAT, CDR2 FQNNGV, per germline. CDR3 nucleotides: TGTGCCAGCAGCCGTGGACTGGTCAACGAGCAGTACTTC. It yields the protein CASSRGLVNEQYF.

The chain joins TRBV28 to TRBJ1-5; a possible D gene is TRBD1 (6 bases). Germline CDR1 and CDR2: MDHEN and SYDVKM. Trimming pared 6 bases from V and 6 bases from J, leaving 9 bases between. CDR3 length: 12 amino acids. The CDR3 coding sequence is TGTGCCAGCAGCCCAGGGGTTCAGCCCCAGCATTTT. It translates to CASSPGVQPQHF.